These 27 T cell receptor beta chains originate from one sample sequenced in a study of T cells in Graves' hyperthyroidism and ophthalmopathy. RNA transcripts served as the template for amplifying TCR beta CDR3 regions. First-round RT-PCR targeting the TCR CDR3 was performed with the HTBI primer set. TCRdb fed the multiplex PCR reads into MiXCR, producing one record per CDR3 protein. The sample lists a few hundred thousand distinct CDR3 sequences, about a sixth occurring once. What was sequenced was blood. Receptors were obtained from a woman in her thirties or forties with Graves' ophthalmopathy.

This clonotype has ten or more counts. The chain combines TRBV6-1 with TRBJ2-7, with TRBD2 as a possible D gene (6 bases). The V end was cut by 1 base, the J end by 3 bases, with 13 bases between. The CDR3 has 15 residues. Germline lookup yields CDR1 MNHNS and CDR2 SASEGT. CDR3 bases: TGTGCCAGCAGTGAAGGGGCCGGGAGTCTCTACGAGCAGTACTTC. It specifies CASSEGAGSLYEQYF.

This clonotype was seen more than once but under ten times. The chain carries TRBV6-5 and TRBJ2-5; D remains unclear. Germline V gene lookup returns CDR1 MNHEY and CDR2 SVGAGI. This CDR3 contains 13 residues. V was clipped by 4 bases and J by 4 bases, with 10 bases between them. The CDR3 nucleotides read TGTGCCAGCAGTTTGGGCGAAGCAGAGACCCAGTACTTC. Protein: CASSLGEAETQYF.

The sample holds many counts of this clonotype. The V call is TRBV19, the J call TRBJ1-5; unclear D gene. This CDR3 region has 14 residues. Per the germline V gene, CDR1 is LNHDA and CDR2 is SQIVND (reference sequence). V shed 1 base and J shed 2 bases, with 6 bases lying between them. This CDR3 is CASSIVEGNQPQHF. The DNA of the CDR3 is TGTGCCAGTAGTATAGTGGAAGGCAATCAGCCCCAGCATTTT.

This clonotype showed up many times. The rearrangement uses TRBV4-1 and TRBJ2-4, with D possibly being TRBD2 (5 bases). The CDR3 runs to 15 residues. Deletions cut 1 base from V and 2 bases from J, with 9 bases between. CDR1 and CDR2 from the germline V gene are MGHRA and YSYEKL. The CDR3 DNA is TGCGCCAGCAGCCAAGCTAGCTGGCCCAAAAACATTCAGTACTTC. The encoded protein is CASSQASWPKNIQYF.

The chain is built from TRBV6-2 or TRBV6-3 and TRBJ2-7, with D possibly being TRBD1 (8 bases). CDR1 and CDR2 from the germline V gene are MNHEY and SVGEGT. The CDR3 loop spans 16 amino acids. The ends were cut back, 5 bases at V and 2 bases at J, with 19 bases in the middle. This CDR3 reads CASSQTGGAGAYEQYF. For the CDR3, the DNA is TGTGCCAGCAGTCAAACAGGGGGGGCCGGGGCCTACGAGCAGTACTTC.

The sample holds many counts of this clonotype. The V and J genes are TRBV27 and TRBJ2-7, with no clear D. Germline V gene sequence: CDR1 MNHEY, CDR2 SMNVEV (reference sequence). The CDR3 spans 14 residues. V was cut by 7 bases and J by 3 bases, with 16 bases left in between. CDR3 coding DNA: TGTGCCAGCATCAACCTGAAACAAGACTACGAGCAGTACTTC. It specifies CASINLKQDYEQYF.

The genes are TRBV29-1 and TRBJ2-5; possible D gene TRBD2, 5 bases. The CDR3 is 13 amino acids. Trimming left V 1 base short and J 4 bases short, with 10 bases between. The V gene's germline CDR1 is SQVTM and CDR2 ANQGSEA. CDR3: CSVEALSGETQYF. The CDR3 DNA follows: TGCAGCGTTGAAGCTTTGAGCGGAGAGACCCAGTACTTC.

This clonotype has a count of ten or more. The V and J genes are TRBV28 and TRBJ1-1, with TRBD1 as a possible D gene (6 bases). Germline V gives CDR1 MDHEN, CDR2 SYDVKM. The CDR3 has 15 amino acids. Between the trimmed V and J ends, which lost 7 bases and 1 base, there was a span of 16 bases. In nucleotides, the CDR3 is TGTGCCAGCACTGTGGCCGGGACAACGAACACTGAAGCTTTCTTT. Its protein is CASTVAGTTNTEAFF.

Details on this clonotype: One junction end does not reproduce the germline sequence, and a read error may be involved. The chain uses TRBV6-1 and TRBJ1-2; no definite D call. The V gene's germline CDR1 is MNHNS and CDR2 SASEGT. There are 11 residues in the CDR3. The CDR3, as DNA: TGTGCCATCGGCGGAGTGGGCGGCTACAACTTC. Protein sequence: CAIGGVGGYNF.

Comment on this clonotype: The CDR3 does not close with the conserved phenylalanine or tryptophan, likely indicating a read error. This rearrangement joins TRBV19 to TRBJ1-5; perhaps TRBD1 as D (6 bases). Germline CDR1 is LNHDA and CDR2 is SQIVND (reference sequence). The CDR3 consists of 15 residues. V was trimmed by 5 bases and J by 3 bases, leaving 14 bases between them. The CDR3 reads CASSVAQGNNQPQHL. In DNA form, the CDR3 reads TGTGCCAGTAGTGTAGCACAGGGCAACAATCAGCCCCAGCATCTT.

A remark on this clonotype: One junction end disagrees with the germline gene, perhaps due to a read error. This sequence joins TRBV6-1 and TRBJ1-5; D perhaps matches TRBD1 (5 bases). The CDR3 is made up of 13 amino acids. Germline CDR1 reads MNHNS; CDR2 reads SASEGT. The CDR3 loop is CAIGLDKNQPQPF. CDR3 DNA sequence: TGTGCCATCGGCCTGGACAAGAATCAGCCCCAGCCTTTT.

In its sample, this clonotype was seen many times. The chain employs TRBV12-3 or TRBV12-4 and TRBJ1-1; D is uncertain. This CDR3 spans 14 amino acids. Trimming removed 3 bases from V and 0 bases from J, with 8 bases in between. This chain's CDR3 is CASSFPGMNTEAFF. The CDR3 nucleotides are TGTGCCAGCAGTTTCCCAGGCATGAACACTGAAGCTTTCTTT.

At least ten counts were recorded for this clonotype. The J gene is TRBJ2-7, the V gene TRBV5-1; possibly TRBD2 for D (6 bases). The V gene's germline CDR1 is SGHRS and CDR2 YFSETQ. Deletions cut 0 bases from V and 2 bases from J, with 12 bases between. CDR3 length: 15 amino acids. CDR3 sequence reads: CASSLGLRGAYEQYF. The CDR3 region has the DNA TGCGCCAGCAGCTTGGGTTTGCGGGGAGCCTACGAGCAGTACTTC.

This clonotype was seen ten or more times. The chain combines TRBV5-4 with TRBJ2-5; no clear D gene. Germline CDR1 is SGHNT and CDR2 is YYREEE (reference sequence). V was clipped by 4 bases and J by 5 bases, with 9 bases between them. This CDR3 spans 12 amino acids. CDR3 in amino acids: CASSPNSETQYF. In DNA form, the CDR3 reads TGTGCCAGCAGCCCTAATTCGGAGACCCAGTACTTC.

This clonotype appeared many times. The chain links TRBV2 to TRBJ2-7; D call uncertain. CDR3 length: 11 amino acids. Trimming pared 2 bases from V and 7 bases from J, leaving 6 bases between. The V gene's germline CDR1 is SNHLY and CDR2 FYNNEI. The CDR3: CASSERREQYF. CDR3 nucleotide sequence: TGTGCCAGCAGTGAACGGCGGGAGCAGTACTTC. The whole variable domain, remainder taken from reference TRBV2 and TRBJ2-7, is EPEVTQTPSHQVTQMGQEVILRCVPISNHLYFYWYRQILGQKVEFLVSFYNNEISEKSEIFDDQFSVERPDGSNFTLKIRSTKLEDSAMYFCASSERREQYFGPGTRLTVT.

The chain recombines TRBV20-1 with TRBJ2-5; no clear D. The germline V gene has CDR1 DFQATT and CDR2 SNEGSKA (reference sequence). This CDR3 comprises 16 residues. V lost 0 bases, J lost 3 bases, and 17 bases lay in between. For the CDR3, the DNA is TGCAGTGCTAGAGATCCTATCCGCGGAATCGAAGAGACCCAGTACTTC. This encodes CSARDPIRGIEETQYF.

In its sample, this clonotype was seen many times. The J gene is TRBJ1-2, the V gene TRBV7-8; D remains ambiguous. Germline V gives CDR1 SGHVS, CDR2 FQNEAQ. V was clipped by 5 bases and J by 1 base, with 11 bases between them. This CDR3 has 14 residues. The CDR3 DNA reads as TGTGCCAGCAGCCCGGAAGACAATAACTATGGCTACACCTTC. It translates to CASSPEDNNYGYTF.

This clonotype was counted many times. The chain couples TRBV6-1 to TRBJ1-3, with 9 bases identical to TRBD1. Unmatched junction bases numbered 1, after V lost 4 bases and J lost 0 bases. CDR3 size: 15 residues. The germline V gene has CDR1 MNHNS and CDR2 SASEGT. The CDR3 protein is CASSATGGSGNTIYF. CDR3 DNA sequence: TGTGCCAGCAGTGCGACAGGGGGCTCTGGAAACACCATATATTTT.

This chain links TRBV6-2 or TRBV6-3 with TRBJ1-6, with D maybe TRBD1 (5 bases). Trimming pared 8 bases from V and 8 bases from J, leaving 22 bases between. Germline lookup yields CDR1 MNHEY and CDR2 SVGEGT. The CDR3 runs 16 residues. CDR3 nucleotide sequence: TGTGCCAGCCGCCGGGGGTCCTTTCCATCCGATTCACCCCTCCACTTT. It specifies CASRRGSFPSDSPLHF.

Many counts were recorded for this clonotype. It may be a read error: a sequence one base away is much more abundant. This chain uses TRBV6-1 with TRBJ1-2; 7 bases fit TRBD1. Germline lookup yields CDR1 MNHNS and CDR2 SASEGT. The CDR3 contains 13 residues. In DNA, the CDR3 is TGTGCCGGCAGCGTGGACAGGAACTATGGCTACACCTTC. It specifies CAGSVDRNYGYTF.

This clonotype was counted between two and nine times. The gene calls are TRBV7-9 and TRBJ2-2, with D perhaps TRBD1 (5 bases). V lost 5 bases, J lost 1 base, and 8 bases lay in between. The CDR3 totals 14 residues. Germline V gene lookup returns CDR1 SEHNR and CDR2 FQNEAQ (reference sequence). CDR3 coding DNA: TGTGCCAGCAGCCCGACAGAGAACACCGGGGAGCTGTTTTTT. Protein product: CASSPTENTGELFF.

This clonotype was detected many times. V gene TRBV12-3 or TRBV12-4 combines with J gene TRBJ1-2; 7 nucleotides agree with TRBD1. CDR3 size: 13 residues. Trimming at V came to 6 bases and at J to 4 bases, leaving 5 bases not matched to a gene. The DNA of the CDR3 is TGTGCCAGCAGCTCGGGACAGATCTATGGCTACACCTTC. Translation gives CASSSGQIYGYTF.

In this sample, this clonotype turned up many times. DNA of the CDR3: TGTGCCAGCAATCTAGGGCAGAGGGGCTACACCTTC. Translated, it gives CASNLGQRGYTF. The chain uses TRBV2 and TRBJ1-2, with D unresolved. The CDR3 extends over 12 amino acids. Trimming pared 7 bases from V and 8 bases from J, leaving 14 bases between. Germline CDR1 SNHLY, CDR2 FYNNEI.

This clonotype was recorded many times. The chain has TRBV6-5 and TRBJ2-7; TRBD2 agrees at 8 bases. This CDR3 spans 14 amino acids. The junction had 11 bases not matched to a gene; V was cut back by 7 bases and J by 6 bases. CDR1 and CDR2 (germline): MNHEY, SVGAGI. The CDR3 DNA follows: TGTGCCAGCAAGGATGGCGGGAGGACCCCCGAGCAGTACTTC. Amino acids: CASKDGGRTPEQYF.

The table lists this clonotype with many counts. This chain connects TRBV30 to TRBJ1-1; D possibly corresponds to TRBD1 (5 bases). Germline V gene data show CDR1 as GTSNPN and CDR2 as SVGIG (reference sequence). Trimming shortened V by 0 bases and J by 6 bases, and 5 bases separated the two germline ends. The length of the CDR3 is 11 residues. CDR3 region: CAWSVGAEAFF. CDR3 sequence (DNA): TGTGCCTGGAGTGTAGGGGCTGAAGCTTTCTTT.

This clonotype was observed many times. The chain has TRBV4-3 and TRBJ2-7, with a weak D call TRBD1 (5 bases). CDR1 and CDR2 (germline): LGHNA, YSLEER. The CDR3 has 13 amino acids. Trimming left V 3 bases short and J 7 bases short, with 13 bases between. The CDR3 nucleotides are TGCGCCAGCAGCCAGACCTTAAGGGGTGAGCAGTACTTC. Its protein product is CASSQTLRGEQYF.

About this clonotype itself: The junction differs from germline at one of its ends, possibly a read error. The rearrangement links TRBV4-1 to TRBJ2-5; TRBD2 agrees at 10 bases. Germline lookup yields CDR1 MGHRA and CDR2 YSYEKL. CDR3 length: 17 residues. The CDR3 sequence: CAGSQVRLAGAQETQYF. As DNA, the CDR3 is TGCGCCGGCAGCCAAGTGCGCCTAGCGGGAGCCCAAGAGACCCAGTACTTC.